One and the same sample provided the 21 T cell receptor beta chains below, sequenced in a study of B cell selection in AIRE deficiency. CD4+CD127+ cells were sorted as the conventional CD4 T cells. Assay: immunoSEQ multiplex PCR; the TCRdb copy retains only in-frame clones and omits some. The sample carries some 25,000 clones, 95% recorded once. The sample consisted of CD4+CD127+ conventional T cells sorted from PBMCs. These receptors were obtained from a human donor in good health.

The V and J genes are TRBV7-9 and TRBJ2-1; TRBD2 agrees at 8 bases. The CDR3 sequence is 14 residues long. The V gene end was trimmed by 4 bases and the J gene end by 8 bases; junction bases not matched to a gene: 7. Germline V lookup: CDR1 SEHNR, CDR2 FQNEAQ (reference sequence). For the CDR3, the DNA is TGTGCCAGCAGCTCGGGACTAGGATTCTATGAGCAGTTCTTC. This encodes CASSSGLGFYEQFF.

This sequence joins TRBV7-3 and TRBJ2-7; D is ambiguous. The ends were cut back, 2 bases at V and 5 bases at J, with 16 bases in the middle. The CDR3 consists of 15 residues. Germline CDR1 SGHTA, CDR2 FQGTGA. In nucleotides, the CDR3 is TGTGCCAGCAGCTTAGGGCTTGGGATTTCAAACGAGCAGTACTTC. Translating gives CASSLGLGISNEQYF. The full variable domain, with the rest looked up from reference TRBV7-3 and TRBJ2-7, is GAGVSQTPSNKVTEKGKYVELRCDPISGHTALYWYRQSLGQGPEFLIYFQGTGAADDSGLPNDRFFAVRPEGSVSTLKIQRTERGDSAVYLCASSLGLGISNEQYFGPGTRLTVT.

The chain links TRBV6-6 to TRBJ1-6; the match to TRBD1 covers 7 bases. Trimming at V came to 6 bases and at J to 7 bases, leaving 6 bases not matched to a gene. The CDR3 runs 14 residues. Germline V lookup: CDR1 MNHNY, CDR2 SVGAGI (reference sequence). This CDR3 is CASRPDRENSPLHF. The DNA of the CDR3 is TGTGCCAGCAGACCAGACAGGGAAAATTCACCCCTCCACTTT.

The rearrangement links TRBV19 to TRBJ2-1; no firm D call. The V gene's germline CDR1 is LNHDA and CDR2 SQIVND (reference sequence). The CDR3 loop spans 14 amino acids. Trimming left V 5 bases short and J 8 bases short, with 16 bases between. The CDR3 loop reads CASSRLSALDEQFF. In nucleotides, the CDR3 is TGTGCCAGTAGTCGCTTGAGTGCCTTAGATGAGCAGTTCTTC.

The sample holds one count of this clone. The rearrangement links TRBV21-1 to TRBJ1-5; the DNA was not compared with TRBD1, the D call given in the table. TRBV21-1 constitutes a pseudogene. CDR3 length: 15 residues. The CDR3 reads CASSKSQGTNQPQHF. The CDR3 DNA reads as TGTGCCAGCAGCAAATCTCAGGGGACCAATCAGCCCCAGCATTTT.

As DNA, the CDR3 is TGTGCCAGCAGCTTATTTGATTTCGGACGCATTAACACCGGGGAGCTGTTTTTT. Its translation: CASSLFDFGRINTGELFF. The chain is built from TRBV7-2 and TRBJ2-2, with no clear D. The germline V gene has CDR1 SGHTA and CDR2 FQGNSA. V was cut by 2 bases and J by 2 bases, with 18 bases left in between. The CDR3 loop spans 18 amino acids.

The chain has TRBV5-4 and TRBJ1-1, with 7 nucleotides matching TRBD1. Germline CDR1 is SGHNT and CDR2 is YYREEE (reference sequence). After removal of 2 bases from V and 4 bases from J, the junction contained 5 bases not matched to a gene. The length of the CDR3 is 14 residues. CDR3 protein: CASSFQWTGTEAFF. In DNA, the CDR3 is TGTGCCAGCAGCTTCCAATGGACAGGCACTGAAGCTTTCTTT.

The CDR3 here is CAISVDLSYNEQFF. DNA of the CDR3: TGTGCCATCAGTGTTGACCTCTCCTACAATGAGCAGTTCTTC. The chain employs TRBV10-3 and TRBJ2-1, with D unresolved. V shed 4 bases and J shed 0 bases, with 7 bases lying between them. The V gene's germline CDR1 is ENHRY and CDR2 SYGVKD. The CDR3 extends over 14 amino acids.

The J gene is TRBJ2-3, the V gene TRBV19; no clear D gene. Germline loops: CDR1 LNHDA, CDR2 SQIVND (reference sequence). This CDR3 spans 15 amino acids. V was clipped by 1 base and J by 1 base, with 9 bases between them. This chain's CDR3 is CASSIGSWRTDTQYF. As DNA, the CDR3 is TGTGCCAGTAGTATAGGTTCATGGCGCACAGATACGCAGTATTTT.

The chain employs TRBV13 and TRBJ2-1; TRBD2 aligns across 8 bases. The germline gives CDR1 PRHDT, CDR2 FYEKMQ (reference sequence). V shed 5 bases, J shed 8 bases, and the junction held 11 bases outside the gene matches. CDR3 length: 15 residues. CDR3 in DNA: TGTGCCAGCAGCGCGGGACGGGGGGGAACCCATGAGCAGTTCTTC. Translation: CASSAGRGGTHEQFF. Combining the CDR3 with reference TRBV13 and TRBJ2-1 gives the whole variable domain AAGVIQSPRHLIKEKRETATLKCYPIPRHDTVYWYQQGPGQDPQFLISFYEKMQSDKGSIPDRFSAQQFSDYHSELNMSSLELGDSALYFCASSAGRGGTHEQFFGPGTRLTVL.

The V call is TRBV7-2, the J call TRBJ2-7; the match to TRBD2 covers 8 bases. V dropped 6 bases and J dropped 1; count of bases not matched to a gene: 14. CDR3 length: 17 residues. Per the germline V gene, CDR1 is SGHTA and CDR2 is FQGNSA. CDR3 coding DNA: TGTGCCAGCAGTTTAACCCCAGCCGGGAGGGATTCCTACGAGCAGTACTTC. Translation: CASSLTPAGRDSYEQYF.

The chain uses TRBV21-1 and TRBJ2-1; the table's D gene call, TRBD2, was not cross checked with the DNA. TRBV21-1 is reported as a pseudogene. The CDR3 consists of 20 residues. The CDR3 DNA reads TGTGCCAGCACCACACCCGAGAGTCTAGCGGATGTAGCGAGGTACAATGAGCAGTTCTTC. It is translated as CASTTPESLADVARYNEQFF.

J is TRBJ2-3 and V is TRBV19; perhaps TRBD1 as D (6 bases). The CDR3 sequence is 14 residues long. V was pared by 10 bases and J by 2 bases, with 16 bases between. CDR1 and CDR2 (germline): LNHDA, SQIVND (reference sequence). For the CDR3, the DNA is TGTGCCACCCATGGGGGCTGGAACACAGATACGCAGTATTTT. It translates to CATHGGWNTDTQYF.

This sequence joins TRBV6-6 and TRBJ1-1; no clear D. V was trimmed by 0 bases and J by 3 bases, leaving 11 bases between them. Germline loops: CDR1 MNHNY, CDR2 SVGAGI (reference sequence). This CDR3 is 15 amino acids long. In nucleotides, the CDR3 is TGTGCCAGCAGTTACTCAGGTTGGGCGGACACTGAAGCTTTCTTT. This gives the protein CASSYSGWADTEAFF.

The chain is built from TRBV5-1 and TRBJ1-3, with a tentative D call TRBD1 (5 bases). Germline V gene data show CDR1 as SGHRS and CDR2 as YFSETQ. The V and J ends lost 4 bases and 5 bases respectively, with 16 bases between them. The CDR3 runs 15 residues. The CDR3 here is CASSTGLRERNTIYF. In DNA, the CDR3 is TGCGCCAGCAGCACGGGACTTAGGGAGCGAAACACCATATATTTT.

The rearrangement links TRBV2 to TRBJ2-5; D is undetermined. Trimming shortened V by 4 bases and J by 2 bases, and 11 bases separated the two germline ends. CDR3 length: 14 residues. CDR1 and CDR2 (germline): SNHLY, FYNNEI. DNA for the CDR3: TGTGCCAGCAGTGGGTCTAACTCTCAAGAGACCCAGTACTTC. The encoded protein is CASSGSNSQETQYF. The full variable domain, in which reference TRBV2 and TRBJ2-5 provide the parts outside the CDR3, is EPEVTQTPSHQVTQMGQEVILRCVPISNHLYFYWYRQILGQKVEFLVSFYNNEISEKSEIFDDQFSVERPDGSNFTLKIRSTKLEDSAMYFCASSGSNSQETQYFGPGTRLLVL.

The chain carries TRBV7-2 and TRBJ2-7; no reliable D call. CDR3 length equals 16 residues. The germline V and J ends were trimmed by 2 bases and 4 bases, with 18 bases remaining between them. Germline-derived CDR1 and CDR2 are SGHTA and FQGNSA. The CDR3 protein is CASSLSFGRNSYEQYF. CDR3 DNA sequence: TGTGCCAGCAGCTTATCATTCGGAAGGAACTCTTACGAGCAGTACTTC.

The rearrangement links TRBV7-6 to TRBJ1-2, with D possibly being TRBD1 (5 bases). The CDR3 runs 14 residues. CDR1 is SGHVS and CDR2 is FNYEAQ in the germline V gene. The ends were cut back, 4 bases at V and 2 bases at J, with 11 bases in the middle. Here the CDR3 reads CASSSGGGNYGYTF. The CDR3, as DNA: TGTGCCAGCAGCTCCGGGGGGGGGAACTATGGCTACACCTTC.

The chain employs TRBV6-5 and TRBJ1-2, with TRBD1 matching over 7 bases. CDR3 length: 14 residues. From germline, CDR1 is MNHEY and CDR2 SVGAGI. After removal of 10 bases from V and 5 bases from J, the junction contained 13 bases not matched to a gene. CDR3 amino acids: CATRKTGKVYGYTF. The CDR3 DNA is TGTGCCACCCGAAAGACAGGGAAGGTGTATGGCTACACCTTC.

Only one count was recorded for this clone. This chain uses TRBV7-9 with TRBJ2-5; 7 bases are shared with TRBD1. The CDR3 has 13 residues. After removal of 7 bases from V and 4 bases from J, the junction contained 6 bases not matched to a gene. The germline V gene encodes CDR1 SEHNR and CDR2 FQNEAQ (reference sequence). CDR3 DNA: TGTGCCAGCAACAGAGGGGGCGTAGAGACCCAGTACTTC. This sequence encodes CASNRGGVETQYF.

The chain uses TRBV27 and TRBJ2-5; 10 bases fit TRBD2. Per the germline V gene, CDR1 is MNHEY and CDR2 is SMNVEV (reference sequence). Trimming removed 0 bases from V and 5 bases from J; junction bases left unmatched: 3. This CDR3 contains 15 residues. This CDR3 reads CASSLSASGSETQYF. DNA of the CDR3: TGTGCCAGCAGTTTATCGGCTAGCGGGAGTGAGACCCAGTACTTC.